This is a list of T cell receptor beta chains from one sample in a study of shared clonotypes between healthy human individuals. Measured with immunoSEQ multiplex PCR; TCRdb has only the in-frame clones, and not every one. The sample includes 500,000 or so clones, approximately 95% of them seen just once. Sequencing was performed on naive CD4+ T cells sorted from blood. These receptors were collected from a woman in her twenties or thirties in good health. CDR3s leave out the opening cysteine and the closing phenylalanine or tryptophan. The order of the fields is J gene, V gene, CDR3 protein.

J: TRBJ2-1; V: TRBV28; CDR3: ASSFAGPYNEQF
J: TRBJ1-3; V: TRBV23-1; CDR3: ASSQDSGYGNTIY
J: TRBJ2-7; V: TRBV4-1; CDR3: ASSSGLAGLYEQY
J: TRBJ1-4; V: TRBV6-1; CDR3: ASSEGWTNEKLF
J: TRBJ2-5; V: TRBV2; CDR3: ASRDRGGQETQY
J: TRBJ1-1; V: TRBV1; CDR3: TSSQLTGARGMNTEAF
J: TRBJ1-1; V: TRBV27; CDR3: ASSPRTGVYTEAF
J: -; V: TRBV6-6; CDR3: ASSSGSYEQY
J: TRBJ2-7; V: TRBV27; CDR3: ASSLTGTAYEQY
J: TRBJ1-2; V: TRBV7-2; CDR3: ASSPLRQVGGYT
J: TRBJ2-1; V: TRBV7-9; CDR3: ASRPRSSGAGVDNEQF
J: TRBJ2-3; V: TRBV28; CDR3: ASRGGGGFDTQY
J: TRBJ1-4; V: TRBV5-1; CDR3: ASSPHSVSTNEKLF
J: TRBJ2-1; V: TRBV7-3; CDR3: ASSWTDSRYNEQF
J: TRBJ2-7; V: TRBV15; CDR3: ATSRVGIEQY
J: TRBJ2-6; V: TRBV5-6; CDR3: ASSLAFSGANVLT
J: TRBJ2-2; V: TRBV27; CDR3: ASGGLAGVGELF
J: TRBJ2-7; V: TRBV28; CDR3: ASSRGFSYEQY
J: TRBJ2-5; V: TRBV10-3; CDR3: AISESVGRETQY
J: TRBJ2-7; V: TRBV5-1; CDR3: ANTLRLETSGRGEQY
J: TRBJ1-2; V: TRBV6-5; CDR3: ASSYRDRIGYT
J: TRBJ2-5; V: TRBV5-7; CDR3: ASSFGRETQY
J: TRBJ1-5; V: TRBV2; CDR3: ASSRDSFRNQPQH
J: TRBJ2-1; V: TRBV23-1; CDR3: ANILYGQGANEQF
J: TRBJ2-5; V: TRBV5-5; CDR3: ASSLPAGVGETQY
J: TRBJ1-1; V: TRBV19; CDR3: ASGEIRASDREAF
J: TRBJ2-2; V: TRBV7-8; CDR3: ASTPVGRQNTGELF
J: TRBJ1-5; V: TRBV10-3; CDR3: AISEIQDGWPQH
J: TRBJ2-3; V: TRBV11-2; CDR3: ASSLVLLAGADTQY
J: TRBJ1-2; V: TRBV5-1; CDR3: ASSPTGTGMDYGYT
J: TRBJ2-2; V: TRBV10-2; CDR3: ASSESKFGPTSGRANTGELF
J: TRBJ1-4; V: TRBV5-4; CDR3: ASSEQGSGEKLF
J: TRBJ1-2; V: TRBV7-2; CDR3: ASSLPFVDFYGYT
J: TRBJ2-2; V: TRBV18; CDR3: ASSTGTGITGELF
J: TRBJ2-7; V: TRBV6-1; CDR3: ASSEVGGTDEQY
J: TRBJ2-7; V: TRBV18; CDR3: ASSPTRGGEQY
J: TRBJ1-1; V: TRBV19; CDR3: ASTGDRFDTEAF
J: TRBJ2-1; V: TRBV2; CDR3: ASSGLANYNEQF
J: TRBJ2-1; V: TRBV11-2; CDR3: ASGGGLVVEQF
J: TRBJ1-3; V: TRBV29-1; CDR3: SVGLSGNTIY
J: TRBJ2-1; V: TRBV18; CDR3: ASSPTVSYNEQF
J: TRBJ2-1; V: TRBV28; CDR3: ASSLWGIDSYNEQF
J: TRBJ2-1; V: TRBV21-1; CDR3: ASSKRGTSYNEQF
J: TRBJ1-2; V: TRBV28; CDR3: ASSLKGIYGYT
J: TRBJ1-6; V: TRBV7-2; CDR3: ASSLGQQRGRYSSPLH
J: TRBJ1-2; V: TRBV9; CDR3: ASTSDRLLGGYT
J: TRBJ2-3; V: TRBV10-1; CDR3: ASSELGGNTDTQY
J: TRBJ2-7; V: TRBV7-9; CDR3: ASSERGPYEQY